Below are 3 T cell receptor beta chains sequenced from a single sample in a study of CD8 T cells in ankylosing spondylitis. TCRdb re-analysed the 5' RACE reads in MiXCR, keeping a single row per CDR3 protein. The sample shows 300,000 to 350,000 distinct CDR3 sequences, roughly 11% of them seen only once. The sequenced sample consisted of blood, either unsorted or a sorted T cell fraction (not recorded which). These receptors were collected from a female donor with ankylosing spondylitis or in good health (not recorded which).

At least ten counts were recorded for this clonotype. This chain joins TRBV20-1 and TRBJ2-1; possibly TRBD2 for D (6 bases). Trimming pared 5 bases from V and 8 bases from J, leaving 19 bases between. Germline-derived CDR1 and CDR2 are DFQATT and SNEGSKA (reference sequence). The CDR3 loop spans 14 amino acids. The CDR3 protein is CSAPRASARHEQFF. For the CDR3, the DNA is TGCAGTGCTCCGAGGGCTAGCGCTAGGCATGAGCAGTTCTTC.

There are a few counts of this clonotype. The chain couples TRBV12-3 or TRBV12-4 to TRBJ2-7; perhaps TRBD1 as D (5 bases). The ends were cut back, 3 bases at V and 12 bases at J, with 15 bases in the middle. The CDR3 spans 12 residues. The chain's CDR3 is CASSFSEGAGYF. The CDR3 DNA sequence: TGTGCCAGCAGTTTCTCGGAAGGGGCTGGGTACTTC.

The chain employs TRBV6-2 or TRBV6-3 and TRBJ2-3; TRBD2 matches 9 bases. The length of the CDR3 is 15 residues. V lost 6 bases and J lost 2; bases outside the gene matches: 6. Germline values: CDR1 MNHEY, CDR2 SVGEGT. CDR3 loop: CASRLSGSPTDTQYF. The CDR3 region has the DNA TGTGCCAGCAGGCTTAGCGGGAGCCCCACAGATACGCAGTATTTT.